This T cell receptor beta chain was observed in a study of cytomegalovirus exposure and HLA in healthy donors. Regarding the study as a whole: Immune exposure information available was restricted to CMV serostatus.

As regards this clone: As yet, its antigen is unknown.

With 10 bases clipped from V and 8 bases from J, the junction kept 8 bases outside the gene matches. Looked up from germline, CDR1 is SNHLY and CDR2 is FYNNEI. This CDR3 has 12 residues. 13 Jbeta primers and 60 Vbeta primers were used for the PCR. Clones were sequenced by immunoSEQ multiplex PCR, and TCRdb holds only the in-frame ones, with some missing. The profile shows around 210,000 clones, 70% to 80% of them singletons. The chain recombines TRBV2 with TRBJ1-2, with 9 bases fitting TRBD1. The source material was PBMCs. This sequence was found in a male donor in good health and CMV-seropositive. The CDR3 protein is CATQYRGRGYTF. The DNA of the CDR3 is TGTGCCACCCAGTACAGGGGGCGAGGCTACACCTTC.